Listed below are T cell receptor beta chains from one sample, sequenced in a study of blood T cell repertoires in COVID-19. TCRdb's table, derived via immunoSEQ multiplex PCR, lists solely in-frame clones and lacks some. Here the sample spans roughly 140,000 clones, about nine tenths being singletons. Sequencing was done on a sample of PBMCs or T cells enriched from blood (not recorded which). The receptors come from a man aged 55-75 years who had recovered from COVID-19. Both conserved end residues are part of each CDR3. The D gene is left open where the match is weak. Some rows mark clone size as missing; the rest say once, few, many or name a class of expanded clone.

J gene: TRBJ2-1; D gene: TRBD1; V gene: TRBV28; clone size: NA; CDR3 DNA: TGTGCCAGCAGTTCCTTCGGGACAGGGGGCTACAATGAGCAGTTCTTC; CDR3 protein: CASSSFGTGGYNEQFF
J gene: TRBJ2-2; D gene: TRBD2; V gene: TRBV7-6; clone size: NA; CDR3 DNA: TGTGCCAGCAGCTTAGCGACTAGCGGGGGGGCCACCGGGGAGCTGTTTTTT; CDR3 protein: CASSLATSGGATGELFF
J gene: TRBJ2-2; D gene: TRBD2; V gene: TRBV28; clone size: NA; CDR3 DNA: TGTGCCAGCACAAGCGGGAGGGCGGGCACCGGGGAGCTGTTTTTT; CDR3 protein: CASTSGRAGTGELFF
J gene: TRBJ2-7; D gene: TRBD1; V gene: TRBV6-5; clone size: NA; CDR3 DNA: TGTGCCTCCGGGCAGGGGGCTTCCTACGAGCAGTACTTC; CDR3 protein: CASGQGASYEQYF
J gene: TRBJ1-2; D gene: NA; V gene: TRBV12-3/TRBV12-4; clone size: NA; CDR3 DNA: TGTGCCAGCAGCCTCGGTTATGGCTACACCTTC; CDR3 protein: CASSLGYGYTF
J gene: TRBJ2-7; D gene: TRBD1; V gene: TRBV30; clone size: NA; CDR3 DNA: TGTGCCTGGACAGGGGGATCCTACGAGCAGTACTTC; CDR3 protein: CAWTGGSYEQYF
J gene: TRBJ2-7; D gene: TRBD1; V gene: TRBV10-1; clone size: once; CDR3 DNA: TGCGCCAGCAGTTCCGGGACAGGGCTCTACGAGCAGTACTTC; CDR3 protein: CASSSGTGLYEQYF
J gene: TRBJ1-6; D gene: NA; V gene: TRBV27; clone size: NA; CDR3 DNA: TGTGCCAGCAGTTTCCACAGGGTCGGCTCCTATAATTCACCCCTCCACTTT; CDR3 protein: CASSFHRVGSYNSPLHF
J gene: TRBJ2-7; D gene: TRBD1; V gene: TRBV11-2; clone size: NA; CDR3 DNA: TGTGCCAGCAGCCGTGACAGGGCCCACTCCTACGAGCAGTACTTC; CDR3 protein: CASSRDRAHSYEQYF
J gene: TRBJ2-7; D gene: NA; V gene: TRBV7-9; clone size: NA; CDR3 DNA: TGTGCCAGCAGCTTAGCGTCCCAGTCTCCCGAGCAGTACTTC; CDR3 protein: CASSLASQSPEQYF
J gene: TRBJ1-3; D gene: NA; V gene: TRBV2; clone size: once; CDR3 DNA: TGTGCCAGCAGTGTCGGGGGAAACACCATATATTTT; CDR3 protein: CASSVGGNTIYF
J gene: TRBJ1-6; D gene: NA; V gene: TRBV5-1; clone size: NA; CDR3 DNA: TGCGCCAGCAGCGCCGGGGGTGCCTATAATTCACCCCTCCACTTT; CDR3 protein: CASSAGGAYNSPLHF
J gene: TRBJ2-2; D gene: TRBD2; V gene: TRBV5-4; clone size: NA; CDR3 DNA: TGTGCCAGCAGCTTACTAGCGGGGGCCTCGAACACCGGGGAGCTGTTTTTT; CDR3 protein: CASSLLAGASNTGELFF
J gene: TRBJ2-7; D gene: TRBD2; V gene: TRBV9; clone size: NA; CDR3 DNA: TGTGCCAGCAGCCCATCTTCCCGGGGGGGGCTGGGGGAGCAGTACTTC; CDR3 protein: CASSPSSRGGLGEQYF
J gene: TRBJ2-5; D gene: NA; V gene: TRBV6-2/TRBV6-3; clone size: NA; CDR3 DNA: TGTGCCAGCAGCAAATACCAGGCTGGGGAGGAGACCCAGTACTTC; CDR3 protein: CASSKYQAGEETQYF
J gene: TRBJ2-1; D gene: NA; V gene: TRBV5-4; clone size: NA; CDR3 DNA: TGTGCCAGCAAAACATGGGGCCAGCAATACAATGAGCAGTTCTTC; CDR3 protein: CASKTWGQQYNEQFF
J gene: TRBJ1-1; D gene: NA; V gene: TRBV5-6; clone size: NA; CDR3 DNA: TGTGCCAGCAGCTTGACCCCGGATACCGTTGGTGGGCAAGCTTTCTTT; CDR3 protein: CASSLTPDTVGGQAFF
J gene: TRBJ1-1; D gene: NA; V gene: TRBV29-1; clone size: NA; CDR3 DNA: TGCAGCGGAACAGGGCATAATGAAGCTTTCTTT; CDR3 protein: CSGTGHNEAFF
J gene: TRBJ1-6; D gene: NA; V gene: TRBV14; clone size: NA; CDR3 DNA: TGTGCCAGCAGTAAACAGAGCTCCTATAATTCACCCCTCCACTTT; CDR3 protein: CASSKQSSYNSPLHF
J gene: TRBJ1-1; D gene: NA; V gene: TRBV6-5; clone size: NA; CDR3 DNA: TGTGCCAGCAGTTCCCGACAGGACACTGAAGCTTTCTTT; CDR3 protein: CASSSRQDTEAFF
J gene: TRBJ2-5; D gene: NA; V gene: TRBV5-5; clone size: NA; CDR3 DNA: TGTGCCAGCAGCTCAAGGGGGCAAGAGACCCAGTACTTC; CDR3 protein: CASSSRGQETQYF
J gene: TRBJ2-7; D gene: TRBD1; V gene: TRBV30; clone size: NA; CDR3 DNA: TGTGCCTGGAGCCCCCGACAGGGGGGCGAGCAGTACTTC; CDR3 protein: CAWSPRQGGEQYF
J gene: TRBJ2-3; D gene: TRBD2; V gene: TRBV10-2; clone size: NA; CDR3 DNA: TGCGCCAGCGGCGGGGAGCGGGGGAGCACAGATACGCAGTATTTT; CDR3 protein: CASGGERGSTDTQYF
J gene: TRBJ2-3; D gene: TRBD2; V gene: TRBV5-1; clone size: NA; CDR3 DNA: TGCGCCAGCAGCTTGGCGGGACTAGCGGGGGCCCAACTTCTCACAGATACGCAGTATTTT; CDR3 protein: CASSLAGLAGAQLLTDTQYF
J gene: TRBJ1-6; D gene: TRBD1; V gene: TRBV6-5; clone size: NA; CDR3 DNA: TGTGCCAGCTCGCCAGGGGGAAATTCACCCCTCCACTTT; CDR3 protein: CASSPGGNSPLHF
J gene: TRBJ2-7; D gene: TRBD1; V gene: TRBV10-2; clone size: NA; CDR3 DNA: TGCGCCAGCAGGGGGTGGGGACAGGCCACGGCCTACGAGCAGTACTTC; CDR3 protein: CASRGWGQATAYEQYF
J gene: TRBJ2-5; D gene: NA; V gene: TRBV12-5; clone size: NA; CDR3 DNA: TGTGCCCCCATGAGGGTTGCGGAGACCCAGTACTTC; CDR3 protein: CAPMRVAETQYF
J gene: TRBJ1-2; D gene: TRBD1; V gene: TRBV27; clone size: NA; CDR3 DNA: TGTGCCAGCAGTCCCTGGGACAGGGAATATGGCTACACCTTC; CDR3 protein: CASSPWDREYGYTF
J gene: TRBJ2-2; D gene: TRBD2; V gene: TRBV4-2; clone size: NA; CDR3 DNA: TGTGCCAGCAGCCAAGATCTAGCGGGGAGGCCCGGGGAGCTGTTTTTT; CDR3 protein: CASSQDLAGRPGELFF